The text below deals with one T cell receptor beta chain. Its antigen is still unknown. No base quality values were provided; no much bigger clone lies one nucleotide off. Relative to germline, V is 3 bases shorter and J is 0 bases shorter, with 13 bases between their ends. Taken from cysteine to phenylalanine, the CDR3 has 15 residues. The retained sequence is limited to the CDR3, 45 bases, with the frame set at the first base. As encoded in the germline V gene, CDR1 is SGDLS while CDR2 is YYNGEE. The entry originates in a study of T cell changes during pregnancy in multiple sclerosis (dated by TCRdb to the late 2010s). Background for the entire study: In women with multiple sclerosis, the researchers looked at how the T cell repertoire shifted as pregnancy progressed.

Libraries were built with the immunoSEQ multiplex PCR assay. As stored in TCRdb, this immuneACCESS dataset retains in-frame rearrangements with V and J assigned. A fraction of the clones does not appear; measured against another copy, unresolved V genes explain less than half of the discrepancy, and the remainder lacks a known reason. The table for this sample lists almost 55,000 clones; roughly nine tenths of them were counted only once. The top ten constitute approximately 3% of the sample. The rearrangement joined TRBV9 to TRBJ2-7; possibly the D gene is TRBD2, per 6 matching bases. Sequenced here: CD8+ T cells from peripheral blood mononuclear cells, sampled before pregnancy. The clonotype originates from a female donor with multiple sclerosis, enrolled in a pregnancy study. The nucleotide sequence reads TGTGCCAGCAGCGCCCGGGACGGGAGCTCCTACGAGCAGTACTTC. Translated, it reads CASSARDGSSYEQYF.